The present entry profiles one T cell receptor (beta chain) with its context. These data come from a study of blood T cell repertoires in COVID-19. About the research overall: Collection of acute and convalescent COVID-19 samples took place in the United States, Italy and Spain.

Trimming left V 0 bases short and J 6 bases short, with 9 bases between. The CDR3 is 14 residues long. Germline V gene sequence: CDR1 SGHRS, CDR2 YFSETQ. Source study methods: Counts of nucleated cells, estimated from reference gene primer amplification, were obtained. The assay was immunoSEQ multiplex PCR, and TCRdb's table has in-frame clones only and misses some. V and J calls and clone size are copied from that table; D and trimming were computed from the DNA. The sample carries under 200,000 clones, more than 70% recorded once. The sequenced sample was peripheral blood. V and J are TRBV5-1 and TRBJ2-2; D remains unclear. This receptor was identified in a man aged 35 to 55 with active or convalescent COVID-19. The CDR3 loop is CASSLVASSGELFF. In nucleotides, the CDR3 is TGCGCCAGCAGCTTGGTGGCTTCGTCCGGGGAGCTGTTTTTT. The variable domain in full, completed from reference TRBV5-1 and TRBJ2-2, reads KAGVTQTPRYLIKTRGQQVTLSCSPISGHRSVSWYQQTPGQGLQFLFEYFSETQRNKGNFPGRFSGRQFSNSRSEMNVSTLELGDSALYLCASSLVASSGELFFGEGSRLTVL.